These T cell receptor beta chains were read from a single sample in a study of blood T cell repertoires in COVID-19. The table came from immunoSEQ multiplex PCR; TCRdb's copy has only in-frame clones and leaves some out. The sample has about 340,000 clones; around 88% are singletons. The material sequenced was peripheral blood. These receptors all stem from a man aged 25 to 40 with active or convalescent COVID-19. CDR3s include the opening cysteine and the closing phenylalanine or tryptophan.

TRBV30 | CACSRGEKLFF
TRBV2 | CASSPRAGLGETQYF
TRBV3-1/TRBV3-2 | CASSRDSHYEQYF
TRBV5-1 | CASRRGNTGELFF
TRBV5-4 | CASSVRGARLYEQYF
TRBV7-2 | CASSLRDRGSTEAFF
TRBV10-3 | CAISPRRDRAGTEAFF
TRBV7-2 | CASSLSRDSTLLGSPLHF
TRBV19 | CASSSPFGRQDNEQFF
TRBV19 | CASSIHREDNEQFF
TRBV28 | CASSSTGGNPSTDTQYF
TRBV16 | CASSQWAGGTEAFF
TRBV5-1 | CASSFAGTNTGELFF
TRBV5-1 | CASSLGRVTYEQYF
TRBV6-1 | CASSSRQGAYNEQFF
TRBV12-5 | CASVSGHRDRNEQFF
TRBV11-2 | CASSFPIGGGSDTEAFF
TRBV15 | CATSREVPVPYGYTF
TRBV20-1 | CSALTDTQYF
TRBV6-5 | CASNLGEFNSPLHF
TRBV3-1/TRBV3-2 | CASSQRQTWANTEAFF
TRBV7-9 | CASSLVSPGQGDTQYF
TRBV6-5 | CASSYGTGVSGELFF
TRBV4-2 | CASSQDPTPPGANVLTF
TRBV11-2 | CASSLASVRTDTQYF
TRBV5-4 | CASSSQGGGPSTDTQYF
TRBV9 | CASSVSVANEQYF
TRBV4-3 | CASSQDWDRVYEQYF
TRBV19 | CASSGRQGNTEAFF
TRBV6-5 | CAAKDRGLFVETQYF
TRBV7-9 | CASSLVSGGARETQYF
TRBV3-1/TRBV3-2 | CASSQGFGSGDSQPQHF
TRBV29-1 | CSVERQGVAFF
TRBV18 | CASSGGSQPQHF
TRBV28 | CASSPRLAGGFFYNEQFF
TRBV3-1/TRBV3-2 | CASSQDPSHSPLHF
TRBV1 | CTSSPSGTSNSGELFF
TRBV19 | CASSPTGRYGYTF
TRBV19 | CASNTGTGGGQPQHF
TRBV30 | CAWGLAGGRDTQYF
TRBV7-3 | CASSPTSGEQYF